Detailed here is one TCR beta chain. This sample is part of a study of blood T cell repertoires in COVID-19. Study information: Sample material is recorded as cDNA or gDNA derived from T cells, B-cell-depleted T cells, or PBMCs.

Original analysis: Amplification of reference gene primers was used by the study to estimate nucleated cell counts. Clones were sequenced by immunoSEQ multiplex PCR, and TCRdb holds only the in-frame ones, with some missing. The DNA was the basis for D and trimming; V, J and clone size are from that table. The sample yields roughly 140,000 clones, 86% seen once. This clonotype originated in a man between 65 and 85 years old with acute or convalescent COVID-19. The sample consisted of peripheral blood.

The CDR3 DNA is TGTGCCAGCAGCCAAGGTAGGACAGGGGACTACGAGCAGTACTTC. It codes for CASSQGRTGDYEQYF. The chain uses TRBV4-2 and TRBJ2-7, with 9 bases identical to TRBD1. The CDR3 covers 15 residues. Trimming took 1 base from V and 3 from J; bases not matched to a gene: 4. Germline V gives CDR1 LGHNA, CDR2 YNFKEQ.